This T cell receptor beta chain emerged from a study of OX40 agonist ivuxolimab in advanced cancers. In terms of the full investigation: Ivuxolimab, which targeted the costimulatory receptor OX40 (CD134), was an agonistic, fully human IgG2 monoclonal antibody. Peripheral TCRbeta sequencing was intended to test whether TCR sequence diversity was altered and clonal T-cell expansion was caused by ivuxolimab. Among the roughly 52 dose-escalation patients, around 19 had hepatocellular carcinoma, approximately 15 melanoma, 9 renal cell carcinoma and 9 head and neck cancer. In the dose-escalation cohort, roughly 80% of patients were male, and the mean age was approximately 64 years, with a range of about 23 to 80. Patients were allowed to have had prior anti-PD-1, anti-PD-L1 or anti-CTLA-4 therapy, and 40% of the dose-escalation patients had been treated with checkpoint inhibitors. Three dose-escalation patients achieved partial responses, one with hepatocellular carcinoma and two with cutaneous melanoma. Intravenous ivuxolimab was administered to patients every 2 weeks at six dose levels: 0.01, 0.1, 0.3, 1.5, 3 and 10 mg/kg. The paper covers the monotherapy dose-escalation part of the phase I ivuxolimab trial, which included N of about 56 patients.

To note about this clone: The target of this receptor is not known. No base qualities exist here, and no much larger clone lies one base off it.

To sequence the TCRbeta CDR3 region, genomic DNA was isolated from the sorted cells. The immunoSEQ Assay was used for sequencing of TCRbeta CDR3 regions. The table comes from immuneACCESS by way of TCRdb, which keeps in-frame sequences with V and J called. Part of the clones is missing from these tables; in studies checked, under half for an unresolved V gene and the rest for unknown reasons. The sample contains tens of thousands of clones, just over 90% of them found a single time. The ten largest make up around 4.4% of the sample. Study-wide conclusions, independent of this receptor: The antigen specificity of the clonally expanded peripheral T cells was not determined. In partial responders in the 0.1-3.0 mg/kg groups, normalized peripheral clonal expansion was found to be among the lowest, especially among CD8+ T cells. After ivuxolimab, expanded clones were on average more numerous among CD8+ T cells than among CD4+ T cells. At doses from 0.1 to 3.0 mg/kg, clonal expansion was seen in both CD4+ and CD8+ blood T cells between baseline and week 6. Low levels of normalized T-cell clonal expansion were also seen in some patients who did not respond.

Patients with autoimmune disease history or receiving systemic immunosuppression were excluded from the trial. Peripheral blood for TCR sequencing was collected from all dose cohorts at baseline, on cycle 4 day 1, and on cycle 7 day 1. Samples were obtained from an open-label, multicenter, first-in-human phase I dose-escalation trial of ivuxolimab. The trial enrolled adults with locally advanced or metastatic head and neck squamous cell, hepatocellular, melanoma or renal cell carcinoma. CD4+ and CD8+ T cells were sorted separately from peripheral blood before TCR sequencing. Sequencing was performed on CD4+ or CD8+ T cells sorted from blood, taken in a trial of the OX40 agonist ivuxolimab. The clonotype originates from an adult with an advanced solid tumor such as melanoma, head and neck, liver or kidney cancer.

DNA sequence: TGTGCCAGCAGCGCTGGGGCCAACGTCCTGACTTTC. Its protein product is CASSAGANVLTF. The chain employs TRBV7-9 and TRBJ2-6; no D gene call is confident. CDR1 is given as SEHNR and CDR2 as FQNEAQ, both from the germline V gene (reference sequence). Cut back by 5 bases and 2 bases, the V and J ends lie 1 base apart. From the cysteine up to the phenylalanine, the CDR3 has a length of 12 residues. Only the CDR3 region is kept as DNA, spanning 36 bases read in frame from base 1.